This TCR beta chain stems from a study of technical replicates of blood from several donors. Germline V gives CDR1 SGDLS, CDR2 YYNGEE. Trimming at V came to 3 bases and at J to 5 bases, leaving 9 bases not matched to a gene. The CDR3 contains 17 residues. TCRdb keeps only in-frame clones here, not all; method: immunoSEQ multiplex PCR. This sample has 40,000 to 60,000 clones, with around 84% found just once. The receptor comes from a human donor in good health. Some clones in this sample may be carry-over from other donors' samples. The genes are TRBV9 and TRBJ2-5; 14 nucleotides match TRBD2. Sequences were obtained from PBMCs. The CDR3 coding sequence is TGTGCCAGCAGCGCAGAGACTAGCGGGAGGGCCGGTGAGACCCAGTACTTC. It translates to CASSAETSGRAGETQYF.